The rows below give T cell receptor beta chains drawn from one sample of a study of blood T cells in healthy people across ages. One entry per CDR3 protein results from TCRdb running MiXCR on the 5' RACE reads. The table shows around 2 million distinct CDR3 sequences, with about 39% occurring only once. Sequenced input: blood. Source of these receptors: a human donor in good health. The CDR3 runs from the conserved cysteine through the conserved F or W. Each record gives: V gene, D gene, CDR3 protein. The D gene is left open where the match is weak.

TRBV7-2 | TRBD1 | CASSRDRLNYGYTF
TRBV12-3/TRBV12-4 | . | CASSLRANVLTF
TRBV7-2 | . | CASRRDQLTEQFF
TRBV28 | TRBD1 | CASSSGTETSYEQYF
TRBV27 | . | CASSGLSMGGNLETQYF
TRBV10-3 | TRBD1 | CAISPGQGNSNQPQHF
TRBV6-2/TRBV6-3 | . | CASLGVNVGTQYF
TRBV29-1 | . | CSVDRRINEQFF
TRBV20-1 | . | CSPTGPGANVLTF
TRBV7-2 | . | CASSLVYQHSTDTQYF
TRBV6-6 | . | CASSDHLGGSYNEQFF
TRBV9 | TRBD2 | CASSVVGTSGYNEQFF